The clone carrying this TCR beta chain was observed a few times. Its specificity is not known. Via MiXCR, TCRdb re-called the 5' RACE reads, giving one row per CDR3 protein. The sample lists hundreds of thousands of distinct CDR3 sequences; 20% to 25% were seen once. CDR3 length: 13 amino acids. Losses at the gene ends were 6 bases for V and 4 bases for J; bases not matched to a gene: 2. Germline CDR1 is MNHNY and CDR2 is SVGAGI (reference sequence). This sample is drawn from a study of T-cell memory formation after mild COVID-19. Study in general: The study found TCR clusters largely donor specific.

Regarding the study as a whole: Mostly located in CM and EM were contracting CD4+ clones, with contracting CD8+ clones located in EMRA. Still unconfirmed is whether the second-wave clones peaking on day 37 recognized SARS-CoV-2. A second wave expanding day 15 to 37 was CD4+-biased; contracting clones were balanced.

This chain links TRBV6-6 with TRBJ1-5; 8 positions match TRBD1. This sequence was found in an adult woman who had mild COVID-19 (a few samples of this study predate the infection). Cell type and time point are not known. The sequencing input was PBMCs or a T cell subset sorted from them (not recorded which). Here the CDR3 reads CASRRQGNQPQHF. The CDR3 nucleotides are TGTGCCAGCAGGAGACAGGGGAATCAGCCCCAGCATTTT.